The sequence of this T cell receptor beta chain was determined in a study of cytomegalovirus exposure and HLA in healthy donors. Per the germline V gene, CDR1 is SNHLY and CDR2 is FYNNEI. Deletions cut 8 bases from V and 7 bases from J, with 15 bases between. The CDR3 is made up of 13 amino acids. This clone appeared a few times. In the PCR, 60 Vbeta and 13 Jbeta primers were used. Sequencing was performed with immunoSEQ multiplex PCR; in TCRdb, only in-frame clones are kept and a portion is missing. Of tens of thousands of clones in the sample, approximately 71% are singletons; the top ten hold roughly 2%.

The TCR comes from a middle-aged man in good health and CMV-seronegative. The chain has TRBV2 and TRBJ1-5; TRBD1 might be the D (5 bases). Sequencing was performed on PBMCs. CDR3 amino acids: CASVAGRNQPQHF. The CDR3 DNA follows: TGTGCCAGCGTAGCGGGGCGGAACCAGCCCCAGCATTTT.